The 25 T cell receptor beta chains given below trace back to one sample, sequenced in a study of blood T cell repertoires in COVID-19. Generated by immunoSEQ multiplex PCR, the TCRdb table keeps only in-frame clones and is missing some. The sample includes approximately 150,000 clones, about 81% of them seen just once. The source material was peripheral blood. The receptors originated from a woman of 80 years or more with acute or convalescent COVID-19.

The CDR3 DNA sequence: TGTGCCACTCTGGACTACGAAACTGAAGCTTTCTTT. Its translation: CATLDYETEAFF. The chain joins TRBV19 to TRBJ1-1; D ambiguous. Trimming removed 10 bases at V and 5 bases at J, with 14 bases between. The CDR3 totals 12 residues. Germline CDR1 and CDR2: LNHDA and SQIVND (reference sequence).

V and J are TRBV6-4 and TRBJ1-2; 8 bases fit TRBD1. Germline V gene data show CDR1 as MRHNA and CDR2 as SNTAGT. The V gene end was trimmed by 7 bases and the J gene end by 4 bases; junction bases not matched to a gene: 14. The CDR3 runs to 16 residues. The CDR3 sequence: CASTPGEAGGVYGYTF. The CDR3 bases are TGTGCCAGCACCCCAGGTGAAGCAGGGGGCGTCTATGGCTACACCTTC.

The genes are TRBV18 and TRBJ1-5; the D gene is possibly TRBD1 (6 bases). The CDR3 runs to 15 residues. Germline V gene data show CDR1 as KGHSH and CDR2 as LQKENI. V gave up 4 bases and J gave up 5 bases, with 15 bases separating them. DNA for the CDR3: TGTGCCAGCTCACGCTACAGGACAGAAGATCAGCCCCAGCATTTT. Its protein product is CASSRYRTEDQPQHF.

This sequence joins TRBV2 and TRBJ1-5, with D perhaps matching TRBD1 (6 bases). V was clipped by 2 bases and J by 6 bases, with 11 bases between them. Germline loops: CDR1 SNHLY, CDR2 FYNNEI. The CDR3 totals 14 residues. The CDR3 region is CASSELGAPQPQHF. The CDR3 nucleotides read TGTGCCAGCAGTGAATTGGGGGCTCCTCAGCCCCAGCATTTT.

The CDR3: CASWTSGLPGTDTQYF. The CDR3 region has the DNA TGTGCCAGCTGGACTAGCGGGCTCCCGGGCACAGATACGCAGTATTTT. The rearrangement uses TRBV5-5 and TRBJ2-3; 11 nucleotides align to TRBD2. This CDR3 is built from 16 residues. V shed 7 bases, J shed 1 base, and the junction held 8 bases outside the gene matches. Germline V lookup: CDR1 SGHKS, CDR2 YYEKEE (reference sequence).

The gene calls are TRBV6-5 and TRBJ2-1, with D maybe TRBD1 (5 bases). The germline V gene encodes CDR1 MNHEY and CDR2 SVGAGI. This CDR3 region has 15 residues. Deletions cut 2 bases from V and 4 bases from J, with 12 bases between. The CDR3 DNA is TGTGCCAGCAGTTACCATTTTGGACAATACAATGAGCAGTTCTTC. As protein: CASSYHFGQYNEQFF.

This chain connects TRBV7-2 to TRBJ2-2; D is possibly TRBD1 (5 bases). This CDR3 is built from 13 residues. V lost 6 bases, J lost 1 base, and 6 bases lay in between. CDR1 SGHTA and CDR2 FQGNSA come from the germline V gene. CDR3 in amino acids: CASSGQNTGELFF. The CDR3 DNA sequence: TGTGCCAGCAGTGGACAGAACACCGGGGAGCTGTTTTTT.

V and J are TRBV4-3 and TRBJ1-1; D is ambiguous. The germline V gene encodes CDR1 LGHNA and CDR2 YSLEER. The CDR3 covers 13 residues. The V end was cut by 0 bases, the J end by 8 bases, with 10 bases between. The CDR3: CASSQDEGVEAFF. The DNA for the CDR3 is TGCGCCAGCAGCCAAGATGAGGGTGTGGAAGCTTTCTTT.

The chain couples TRBV18 to TRBJ2-7, with 7 nucleotides matching TRBD2. The CDR3 is 16 residues long. CDR1 KGHSH and CDR2 LQKENI come from the germline V gene. Trimming removed 5 bases from V and 3 bases from J; junction bases left unmatched: 13. CDR3 residues: CASSNRGGSGRYEQYF. The CDR3 nucleotides read TGTGCCAGCTCAAATCGCGGCGGGAGTGGACGCTACGAGCAGTACTTC.

The chain uses TRBV28 and TRBJ2-7, with 9 bases aligning to TRBD1. The CDR3 spans 15 residues. Germline trimming cut 6 bases from V and 3 bases from J; bases unmatched to any gene: 9. The germline V gene encodes CDR1 MDHEN and CDR2 SYDVKM. This CDR3 is CASSPPGQGNYEQYF. In DNA, the CDR3 is TGTGCCAGCAGCCCCCCGGGACAGGGAAACTACGAGCAGTACTTC.

The CDR3 DNA follows: TGCGCCAGCAGCCAGGGCGGACAGGGTGAGGGCCAATGGGGGGCCAACGTCCTGACTTTC. It codes for CASSQGGQGEGQWGANVLTF. The V call is TRBV4-3, the J call TRBJ2-6, with TRBD1 identical over 8 bases. Germline assignment: CDR1 LGHNA and CDR2 YSLEER. V dropped 3 bases and J dropped 4; count of bases not matched to a gene: 17. The length of the CDR3 is 20 residues.

The genes are TRBV9 and TRBJ2-3; the D gene is possibly TRBD1 (6 bases). The CDR3 is made up of 14 amino acids. CDR1 is SGDLS and CDR2 is YYNGEE in the germline V gene. Between the trimmed V and J ends, which lost 3 bases and 4 bases, there was a span of 12 bases. This chain's CDR3 is CASSAQGPPDTQYF. CDR3 nucleotide sequence: TGTGCCAGCAGCGCACAGGGACCCCCAGATACGCAGTATTTT.

The chain couples TRBV5-4 to TRBJ2-2; D might be TRBD1 (6 bases). Germline loops: CDR1 SGHNT, CDR2 YYREEE (reference sequence). V lost 0 bases to trimming and J lost 7 bases, with 10 bases between them. The CDR3 has 14 residues. The CDR3 DNA sequence: TGTGCCAGCAGCTTGGTTAGGGGGAACGGGGAGCTGTTTTTT. Amino acids: CASSLVRGNGELFF.

The gene calls are TRBV13 and TRBJ2-5, with 7 bases fitting TRBD2. The V gene end was trimmed by 2 bases and the J gene end by 4 bases; junction bases not matched to a gene: 7. The CDR3 consists of 15 residues. Per the germline V gene, CDR1 is PRHDT and CDR2 is FYEKMQ (reference sequence). CDR3 residues: CASSLNGLEAETQYF. The CDR3 DNA sequence: TGTGCCAGCAGCTTAAATGGACTAGAGGCAGAGACCCAGTACTTC.

This chain uses TRBV7-2 with TRBJ1-6, with a tentative D call TRBD1 (6 bases). The germline V gene encodes CDR1 SGHTA and CDR2 FQGNSA. CDR3 length equals 16 residues. Trimming removed 3 bases at V and 0 bases at J, with 9 bases between. CDR3 sequence (DNA): TGTGCCAGCAGCTTTGCGGGGGCCTCCTATAATTCACCCCTCCACTTT. Its translation is CASSFAGASYNSPLHF.

The V gene is TRBV4-2, the J gene TRBJ1-4; maybe TRBD1 (6 bases). This CDR3 is 15 amino acids long. Germline-derived CDR1 and CDR2 are LGHNA and YNFKEQ. Deletions cut 4 bases from V and 3 bases from J, with 12 bases between. The DNA for the CDR3 is TGTGCCAGCAGCCTCAGACAGGCGCCTAATGAAAAACTGTTTTTT. Translation gives CASSLRQAPNEKLFF.

The chain has TRBV19 and TRBJ2-2, with D possibly being TRBD2 (5 bases). V lost 1 base and J 2 bases, leaving 20 bases between the germline ends. Germline CDR1 and CDR2: LNHDA and SQIVND (reference sequence). The CDR3 extends over 19 amino acids. Here the CDR3 DNA reads TGTGCCAGTAGTATAGGGGTGTGGGAGACTCGGCGTAACACCGGGGAGCTGTTTTTT. It yields the protein CASSIGVWETRRNTGELFF.

The count of this clone is one. V gene TRBV5-4 combines with J gene TRBJ2-3; D uncertain. The CDR3 loop spans 14 amino acids. Trimming removed 4 bases at V and 0 bases at J, with 9 bases between. Germline V gene data show CDR1 as SGHNT and CDR2 as YYREEE (reference sequence). CDR3 nucleotides: TGTGCCAGCAGCCGTGACATTAGCACAGATACGCAGTATTTT. Translating gives CASSRDISTDTQYF. The full variable domain, with the rest looked up from reference TRBV5-4 and TRBJ2-3, is ETGVTQSPTHLIKTRGQQVTLRCSSQSGHNTVSWYQQALGQGPQFIFQYYREEENGRGNFPPRFSGLQFPNYSSELNVNALELDDSALYLCASSRDISTDTQYFGPGTRLTVL.

The V call is TRBV7-8, the J call TRBJ1-2; perhaps TRBD1 as D (5 bases). The V and J ends lost 5 bases and 4 bases respectively, with 20 bases between them. The CDR3 loop spans 16 amino acids. Germline V gives CDR1 SGHVS, CDR2 FQNEAQ. The CDR3 region has the DNA TGTGCCAGCAGCAGTACAGTAGACAGCTATCTCTATGGCTACACCTTC. Protein sequence: CASSSTVDSYLYGYTF. The whole variable domain, remainder taken from reference TRBV7-8 and TRBJ1-2, is GAGVSQSPRYKVAKRGQDVALRCDPISGHVSLFWYQQALGQGPEFLTYFQNEAQLDKSGLPSDRFFAERPEGSVSTLKIQRTQQEDSAVYLCASSSTVDSYLYGYTFGSGTRLTVV.

This clone was picked up a small number of times. The chain links TRBV5-6 to TRBJ2-2; no definite D call. CDR3 length equals 12 residues. CDR1 and CDR2 (germline): SGHDT, YYEEEE. V lost 0 bases to trimming and J lost 7 bases, with 4 bases between them. CDR3 region: CASSLAVGELFF. Written as DNA, the CDR3 is TGTGCCAGCAGCTTGGCCGTCGGGGAGCTGTTTTTT.

The chain's CDR3 is CATSGRLAQQFF. Here the CDR3 DNA reads TGTGCCACCAGCGGTAGACTAGCCCAGCAGTTCTTC. This rearrangement joins TRBV15 to TRBJ2-1; 7 bases match TRBD2. Per the germline V gene, CDR1 is LNHNV and CDR2 is YYDKDF (reference sequence). The ends lost 5 bases at V and 11 bases at J; junction bases unmatched: 6. This CDR3 contains 12 residues.

The V and J genes are TRBV7-9 and TRBJ1-2, with TRBD1 identical over 7 bases. The V gene end was trimmed by 5 bases and the J gene end by 0 bases; junction bases not matched to a gene: 6. CDR1 and CDR2 from the germline V gene are SEHNR and FQNEAQ (reference sequence). The CDR3 covers 15 residues. CDR3: CASSEGQIANYGYTF. DNA for the CDR3: TGTGCCAGCAGCGAGGGACAGATTGCTAACTATGGCTACACCTTC.

This rearrangement joins TRBV2 to TRBJ1-1, with TRBD1 matching 8 bases. The CDR3 consists of 16 residues. Trimming at V came to 5 bases and at J to 1 base, leaving 9 bases not matched to a gene. Germline CDR1 SNHLY, CDR2 FYNNEI. The CDR3 spells CASSPGQVQPNTEAFF. The CDR3 DNA reads TGTGCCAGCAGTCCGGGACAGGTCCAACCGAACACTGAAGCTTTCTTT.

On this clone: Other DNA sequences in this sample translate to the same CDR3. The chain is built from TRBV19 and TRBJ2-2; 7 bases are a match to TRBD1. The CDR3 is 15 amino acids. Losses at the gene ends were 2 bases for V and 1 base for J; bases not matched to a gene: 1. Germline CDR1 is LNHDA and CDR2 is SQIVND (reference sequence). In DNA form, the CDR3 reads TGTGCCAGTAGTATAAGGACAGGGAACACCGGGGAGCTGTTTTTT. Translated, it gives CASSIRTGNTGELFF.

This chain connects TRBV10-3 to TRBJ1-2; 8 bases match TRBD1. There are 15 residues in the CDR3. V lost 8 bases to trimming and J lost 0 bases; unmatched junction nucleotides: 8. Germline CDR1 ENHRY, CDR2 SYGVKD. In DNA form, the CDR3 reads TGTGCCATCTCAGACAGGGGTAAAGCTAACTATGGCTACACCTTC. Protein: CAISDRGKANYGYTF.